This T cell receptor beta chain was observed in a study of prognosis after radiotherapy for stage I lung cancer. Study at large: Patients with tumors diagnosed as squamous cell carcinoma numbered more than 5, and those with adenocarcinoma twelve.

By proportion, this clonotype is medium-sized (0.01 to 0.1%). Amplification of TCR beta CDR3 from genomic DNA used two-round multiplex PCR. Gene-specific TRBV and TRBJ primers were used in PCR round one. TCRdb analysed the multiplex PCR reads with MiXCR anew, one entry per CDR3 protein. The sample shows about 18,000 distinct CDR3 sequences, about 40% of them seen only once. V shed 5 bases and J shed 0 bases, with 15 bases lying between them. Germline values: CDR1 SGHKS, CDR2 YYEKEE (reference sequence). This CDR3 contains 15 residues. All patients were node-negative on CT and PET/CT, without prior chemotherapy, radiotherapy or other malignancies.

This rearrangement joins TRBV5-5 to TRBJ2-7, with D maybe TRBD1 (6 bases). This clonotype originated in a donor aged 50 or older with non-small cell lung cancer. The source was PBMCs, collected before or after stereotactic body radiation therapy (not recorded which). In DNA form, the CDR3 reads TGTGCCAGCAGGTACCGGACAGCCTCCTCCTACGAGCAGTACTTC. It translates to CASRYRTASSYEQYF.